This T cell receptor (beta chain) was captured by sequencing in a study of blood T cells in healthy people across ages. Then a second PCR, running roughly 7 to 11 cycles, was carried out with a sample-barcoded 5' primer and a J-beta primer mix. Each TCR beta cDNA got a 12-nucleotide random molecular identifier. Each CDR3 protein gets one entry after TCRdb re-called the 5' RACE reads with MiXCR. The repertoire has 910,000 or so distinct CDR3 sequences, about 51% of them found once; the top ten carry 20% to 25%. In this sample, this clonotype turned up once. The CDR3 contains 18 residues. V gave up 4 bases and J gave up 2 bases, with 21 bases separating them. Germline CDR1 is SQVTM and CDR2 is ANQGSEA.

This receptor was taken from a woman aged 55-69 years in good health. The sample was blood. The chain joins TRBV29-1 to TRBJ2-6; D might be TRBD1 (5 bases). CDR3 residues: CSVGELESLGPGANVLTF. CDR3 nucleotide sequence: TGCAGCGTTGGAGAATTGGAGTCCCTGGGGCCTGGGGCCAACGTCCTGACTTTC.